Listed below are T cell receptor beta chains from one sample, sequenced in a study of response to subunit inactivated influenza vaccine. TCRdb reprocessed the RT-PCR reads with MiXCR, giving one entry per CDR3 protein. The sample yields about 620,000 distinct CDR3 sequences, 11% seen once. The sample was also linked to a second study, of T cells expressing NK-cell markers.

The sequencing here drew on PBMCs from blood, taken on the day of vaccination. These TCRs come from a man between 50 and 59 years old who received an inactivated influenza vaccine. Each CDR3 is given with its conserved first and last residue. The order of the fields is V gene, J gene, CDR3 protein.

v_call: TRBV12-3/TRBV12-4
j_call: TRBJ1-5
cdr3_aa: CASSWGVGYEQPQHF

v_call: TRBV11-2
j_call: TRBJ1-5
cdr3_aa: CASSLSGVANQPQHF

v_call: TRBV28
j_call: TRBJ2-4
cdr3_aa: CASSLLPQRDRAKNIQYF

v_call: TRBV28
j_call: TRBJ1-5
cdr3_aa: CASRLTGVSQPQHF

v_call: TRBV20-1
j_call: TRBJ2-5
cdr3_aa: CSVVSSVFQETQYF

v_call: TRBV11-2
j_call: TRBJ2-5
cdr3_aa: CASSVGSGHRETQYF

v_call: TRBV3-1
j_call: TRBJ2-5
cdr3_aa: CASSPLLSQETQYF

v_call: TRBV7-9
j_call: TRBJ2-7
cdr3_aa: CASSLVDSGEQYF

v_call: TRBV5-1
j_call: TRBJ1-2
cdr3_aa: CASSLATQGAGGYTF

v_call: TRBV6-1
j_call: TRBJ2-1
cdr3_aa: CASSELGSSYNEQFF

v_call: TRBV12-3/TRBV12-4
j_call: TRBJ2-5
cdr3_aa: CASSPRLGRGAETQYF

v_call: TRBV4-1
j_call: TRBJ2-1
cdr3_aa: CASSQVGHEQFF

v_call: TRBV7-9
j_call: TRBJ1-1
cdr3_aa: CASSYPEAGYTEAFF

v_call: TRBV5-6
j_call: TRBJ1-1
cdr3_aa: CASSLDRDNTEAFF

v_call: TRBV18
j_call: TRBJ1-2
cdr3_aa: CASSPGTGTNYGYTF

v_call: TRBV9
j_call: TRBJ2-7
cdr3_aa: CASSVGTGGALYEQYF

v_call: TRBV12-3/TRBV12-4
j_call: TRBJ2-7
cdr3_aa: CASSPGLAGVGEQYF

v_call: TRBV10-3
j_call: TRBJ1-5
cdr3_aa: CAISESGDSRQPQHF

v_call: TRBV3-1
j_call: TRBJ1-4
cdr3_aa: CASSLRTGNNEKLFF

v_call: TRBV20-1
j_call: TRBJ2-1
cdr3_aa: CSARTGRDNEQFF

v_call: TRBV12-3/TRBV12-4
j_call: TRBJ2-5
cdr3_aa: CASGTQLAARYQETQYF

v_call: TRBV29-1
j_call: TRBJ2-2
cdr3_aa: CSVAGGTGELFF

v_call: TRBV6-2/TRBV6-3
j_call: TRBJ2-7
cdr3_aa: CASSYGHRSHEQYF

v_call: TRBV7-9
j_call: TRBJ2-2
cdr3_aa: CASSLSSGIAGELFF

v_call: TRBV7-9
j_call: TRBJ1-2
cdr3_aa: CASNPGAGYGYTF

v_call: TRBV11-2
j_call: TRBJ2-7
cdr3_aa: CASSSAPGVTMGEQYF

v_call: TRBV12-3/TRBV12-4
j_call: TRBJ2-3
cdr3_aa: CASTPWMGPDTQYF

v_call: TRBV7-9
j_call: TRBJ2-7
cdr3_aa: CASSLHQGFSEQYF

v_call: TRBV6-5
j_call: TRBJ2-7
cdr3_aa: CASSYSSSSGGSYEQYF

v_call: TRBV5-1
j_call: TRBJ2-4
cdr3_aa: CAPLSERQGMAKNIQYF

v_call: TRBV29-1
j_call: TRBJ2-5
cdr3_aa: CSVDRRGYQETQYF

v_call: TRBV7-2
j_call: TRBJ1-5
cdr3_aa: CASSEAAGSGQPQHF

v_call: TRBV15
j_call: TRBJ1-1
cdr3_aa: CATSRGQLNTEAFF

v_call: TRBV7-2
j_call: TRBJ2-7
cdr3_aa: CASSFSRGGLHEQYF

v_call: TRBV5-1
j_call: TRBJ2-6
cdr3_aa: CASSLYASGANVLTF

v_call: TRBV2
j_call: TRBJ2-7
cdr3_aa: CASSEFHEQYF

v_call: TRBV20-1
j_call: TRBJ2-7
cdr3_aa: CRTGRGNGEQYF

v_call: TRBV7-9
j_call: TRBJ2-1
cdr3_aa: CASLGQGGHDNEQFF